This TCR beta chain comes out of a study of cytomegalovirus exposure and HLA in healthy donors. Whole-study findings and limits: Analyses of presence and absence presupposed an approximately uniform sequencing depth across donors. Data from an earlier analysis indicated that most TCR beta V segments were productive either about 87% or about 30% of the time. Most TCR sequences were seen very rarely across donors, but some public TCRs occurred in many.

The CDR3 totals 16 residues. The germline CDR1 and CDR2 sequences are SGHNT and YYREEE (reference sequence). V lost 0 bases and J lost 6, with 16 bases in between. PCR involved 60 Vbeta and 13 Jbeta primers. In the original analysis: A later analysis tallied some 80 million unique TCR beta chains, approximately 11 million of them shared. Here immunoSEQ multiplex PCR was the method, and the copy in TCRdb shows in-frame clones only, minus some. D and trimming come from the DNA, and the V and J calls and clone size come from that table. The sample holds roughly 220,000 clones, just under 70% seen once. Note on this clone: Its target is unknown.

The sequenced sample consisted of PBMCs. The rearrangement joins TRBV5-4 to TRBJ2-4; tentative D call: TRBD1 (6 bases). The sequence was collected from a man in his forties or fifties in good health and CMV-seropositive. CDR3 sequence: CASSLAGQRSLNIQYF. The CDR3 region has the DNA TGTGCCAGCAGCTTGGCTGGACAGAGGTCCTTAAACATTCAGTACTTC. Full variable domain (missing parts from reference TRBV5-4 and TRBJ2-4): ETGVTQSPTHLIKTRGQQVTLRCSSQSGHNTVSWYQQALGQGPQFIFQYYREEENGRGNFPPRFSGLQFPNYSSELNVNALELDDSALYLCASSLAGQRSLNIQYFGAGTRLSVL.